The 18 T cell receptor beta chains below all came from one sample that was sequenced in a study of blood T cells in healthy people across ages. Combining a sample-barcoded 5' primer with a J-beta primer mix, a second PCR ran for about 6 to 12 cycles. TCRdb used MiXCR to reprocess the 5' RACE reads, holding one entry per CDR3 protein. The sample lists hundreds of thousands of distinct CDR3 sequences, 32% seen once, with 15% in the top ten. The sequenced sample was blood. The source is a woman of 80 years or more in good health.

Turning to this clonotype: Just one base apart from a much larger clone, this may be a read error. The chain carries TRBV2 and TRBJ2-3; D is possibly TRBD1 (5 bases). The end of the DNA fits TRBJ1-5 better, so the J call may be wrong. The CDR3 consists of 14 residues. Germline CDR1 is SNHLY and CDR2 is FYNNEI. Here the CDR3 DNA reads TGTGCCAGCAGTGACCGGGACCGCACAGATACGCAGCATTTT. It translates to CASSDRDRTDTQHF.

Ten or more counts support this clonotype. The CDR3 region is CASSERRASGKNIQYF. Written as DNA, the CDR3 is TGTGCCAGCAGCGAACGAAGGGCTAGTGGCAAAAACATTCAGTACTTC. This chain uses TRBV3-1 with TRBJ2-4; D ambiguous. There are 16 residues in the CDR3. V was pared by 5 bases and J by 3 bases, with 17 bases between. Per the germline V gene, CDR1 is LGHDT and CDR2 is YNNKEL (reference sequence).

Only a few counts were recorded for this clonotype. The chain combines TRBV5-1 with TRBJ1-1; D may be TRBD1 (5 bases). V was trimmed by 1 base and J by 3 bases, leaving 10 bases between them. CDR3 size: 14 residues. The germline gives CDR1 SGHRS, CDR2 YFSETQ. CDR3 region: CASSLSGADTEAFF. As DNA, the CDR3 is TGCGCCAGCAGCTTGTCCGGGGCGGACACTGAAGCTTTCTTT.

The chain joins TRBV5-1 to TRBJ1-1; 7 bases fit TRBD1. With V trimmed by 3 bases and J by 0 bases, 11 bases remained unmatched. The germline gives CDR1 SGHRS, CDR2 YFSETQ. The CDR3 is made up of 17 amino acids. The CDR3 coding sequence is TGCGCCAGCAGCTGGGGGGACAGAAACTTTATGAACACTGAAGCTTTCTTT. It translates to CASSWGDRNFMNTEAFF.

The rearrangement links TRBV28 to TRBJ1-6; D uncertain. CDR1 and CDR2 (germline): MDHEN, SYDVKM. V lost 3 bases to trimming and J lost 10 bases, with 16 bases between them. The CDR3 covers 15 residues. The CDR3 region is CASSFTGSSPSPLHF. The CDR3 DNA is TGTGCCAGCAGTTTTACGGGCAGCTCCCCCTCACCCCTCCACTTT.

Only one count was recorded for this clonotype. Since a much larger clone is just one base distant, this may be a read error. CDR3 bases: TGTGCCGGCACCCGACGGAACAATGAGCAGTTCTTC. Encoded protein: CAGTRRNNEQFF. This sequence joins TRBV2 and TRBJ2-1; D unresolved. V lost 11 bases, J lost 5 bases, and 13 bases lay in between. There are 12 residues in the CDR3. Germline loops: CDR1 SNHLY, CDR2 FYNNEI.

CDR3 loop: CASSLAGTGLGNSPLHF. Written as DNA, the CDR3 is TGCGCCAGCAGCCTAGCCGGGACAGGTCTGGGAAATTCACCCCTCCACTTT. This rearrangement joins TRBV5-1 to TRBJ1-6, with 8 bases that match TRBD1. J was trimmed by 7 bases and V by 4 bases; bases with no gene match: 13. The length of the CDR3 is 17 residues. In germline, CDR1 is SGHRS, CDR2 YFSETQ.

V is TRBV6-5 and J is TRBJ2-7; D not resolved. The CDR3 spans 14 residues. Germline V CDR1 and CDR2: MNHEY, SVGAGI. Trimming removed 4 bases from V and 2 bases from J, with 12 bases in between. CDR3 coding DNA: TGTGCCAGCAGTTGCTCGTCGTTAACCTACGAGCAGTACTTC. Translated, it gives CASSCSSLTYEQYF.

The table lists this clonotype with a count of one. At one end, the junction sequence differs from germline, possibly due to a read error. The CDR3 loop is CASRGTGNYGCTF. As DNA, the CDR3 is TGTGCCAGCAGGGGCACAGGGAACTATGGCTGCACCTTC. The chain is built from TRBV2 and TRBJ1-2, with D possibly being TRBD1 (6 bases). This CDR3 region has 13 residues. Germline loops: CDR1 SNHLY, CDR2 FYNNEI.

This clonotype was detected only a few times. This chain uses TRBV12-3 or TRBV12-4 with TRBJ2-1; D possibly corresponds to TRBD2 (6 bases). This CDR3 contains 15 residues. V lost 3 bases, J lost 4 bases, and 13 bases lay in between. The CDR3 loop is CASSLDGSRYNEQFF. The CDR3 DNA reads as TGTGCCAGCAGTTTGGACGGGAGCAGGTACAATGAGCAGTTCTTC.

This clonotype occurred many times. The rearrangement uses TRBV7-9 and TRBJ1-2, with D possibly being TRBD1 (5 bases). Trimming took off 7 bases at V and 6 bases at J, with 15 bases between the two ends. Germline V gene sequence: CDR1 SEHNR, CDR2 FQNEAQ (reference sequence). CDR3 size: 13 residues. CDR3 nucleotide sequence: TGTGCCAGCACCATCAGGGCGAGAGATGGCTACACCTTC. Its translation: CASTIRARDGYTF.

This clonotype appeared once. The chain has TRBV9 and TRBJ2-6, with D perhaps TRBD1 (5 bases). Per the germline V gene, CDR1 is SGDLS and CDR2 is YYNGEE. CDR3 length equals 17 residues. V was cut by 4 bases and J by 3 bases, with 17 bases left in between. The CDR3 sequence is CASSPEGWGDGANVLTF. Here the CDR3 DNA reads TGTGCCAGCAGCCCGGAAGGCTGGGGCGATGGGGCCAACGTCCTGACTTTC.

This clonotype came up many times. This rearrangement joins TRBV19 to TRBJ2-4; 8 bases fit TRBD1. This CDR3 spans 15 amino acids. V shed 1 base and J 8 bases; nucleotides not matched to a gene: 7. Germline V CDR1 and CDR2: LNHDA, SQIVND (reference sequence). Written as DNA, the CDR3 is TGTGCCAGTAGTATAGGCGGTCAGGGGGCTGACATTCAGTACTTC. Encoded protein: CASSIGGQGADIQYF.

This sequence joins TRBV10-2 and TRBJ1-6; D is perhaps TRBD1 (6 bases). The CDR3 has 15 residues. V was clipped by 8 bases and J by 9 bases, with 20 bases between them. Germline values: CDR1 WSHSY, CDR2 SAAADI. CDR3 amino acids: CASRKSTGRGSPLHF. CDR3 coding DNA: TGCGCCAGCCGAAAGAGTACAGGGAGAGGTTCACCCCTCCACTTT.

This clonotype was recorded at least ten times. The chain is built from TRBV7-3 and TRBJ2-1, with 7 bases identical to TRBD2. The junction had 6 bases not matched to a gene; V was cut back by 2 bases and J by 5 bases. The CDR3 covers 15 residues. Germline CDR1 is SGHTA and CDR2 is FQGTGA. As DNA, the CDR3 is TGTGCCAGCAGCTTAGAATACGGGGGGAACAATGAGCAGTTCTTC. It codes for CASSLEYGGNNEQFF.

This clonotype turned up a few times. The V call is TRBV3-1, the J call TRBJ2-7, with 11 bases lining up with TRBD2. J gave up 7 bases and V 3 bases, and 2 bases lay outside the gene matches. The CDR3 contains 13 residues. Germline V gene data show CDR1 as LGHDT and CDR2 as YNNKEL (reference sequence). CDR3 DNA: TGTGCCAGCAGCCACCTAGCGGGGGGTGAGCAGTACTTC. Protein sequence: CASSHLAGGEQYF.

Ten or more counts support this clonotype. The chain combines TRBV29-1 with TRBJ1-2; D gene uncertain. Germline V gene data show CDR1 as SQVTM and CDR2 as ANQGSEA. V was cut by 3 bases and J by 4 bases, with 6 bases left in between. The length of the CDR3 is 11 residues. In DNA form, the CDR3 reads TGCAGCGTTGATTGGTCCTATGGCTACACCTTC. It specifies CSVDWSYGYTF.

Only a few counts were recorded for this clonotype. The V and J genes are TRBV29-1 and TRBJ1-2; D remains ambiguous. The CDR3 has 12 residues. Germline loops: CDR1 SQVTM, CDR2 ANQGSEA. The germline V and J ends were trimmed by 4 bases and 7 bases, with 13 bases remaining between them. In nucleotides, the CDR3 is TGCAGCGTTGTAGAAGGACTAGGTGGCTACACCTTC. Amino acids: CSVVEGLGGYTF. The full variable domain, with the rest looked up from reference TRBV29-1 and TRBJ1-2, is SAVISQKPSRDICQRGTSLTIQCQVDSQVTMMFWYRQQPGQSLTLIATANQGSEATYESGFVIDKFPISRPNLTFSTLTVSNMSPEDSSIYLCSVVEGLGGYTFGSGTRLTVV.